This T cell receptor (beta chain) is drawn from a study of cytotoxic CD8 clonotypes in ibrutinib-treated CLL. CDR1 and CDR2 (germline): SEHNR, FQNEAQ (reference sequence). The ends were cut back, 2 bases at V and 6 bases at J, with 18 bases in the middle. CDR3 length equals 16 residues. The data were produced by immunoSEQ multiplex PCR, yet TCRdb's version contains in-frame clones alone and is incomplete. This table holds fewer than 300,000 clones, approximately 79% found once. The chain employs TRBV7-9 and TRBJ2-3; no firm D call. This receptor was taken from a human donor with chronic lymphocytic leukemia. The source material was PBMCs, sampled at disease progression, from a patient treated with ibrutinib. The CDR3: CASSLPIVADRDTQYF. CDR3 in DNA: TGTGCCAGCAGCTTACCCATTGTGGCAGACCGGGATACGCAGTATTTT.